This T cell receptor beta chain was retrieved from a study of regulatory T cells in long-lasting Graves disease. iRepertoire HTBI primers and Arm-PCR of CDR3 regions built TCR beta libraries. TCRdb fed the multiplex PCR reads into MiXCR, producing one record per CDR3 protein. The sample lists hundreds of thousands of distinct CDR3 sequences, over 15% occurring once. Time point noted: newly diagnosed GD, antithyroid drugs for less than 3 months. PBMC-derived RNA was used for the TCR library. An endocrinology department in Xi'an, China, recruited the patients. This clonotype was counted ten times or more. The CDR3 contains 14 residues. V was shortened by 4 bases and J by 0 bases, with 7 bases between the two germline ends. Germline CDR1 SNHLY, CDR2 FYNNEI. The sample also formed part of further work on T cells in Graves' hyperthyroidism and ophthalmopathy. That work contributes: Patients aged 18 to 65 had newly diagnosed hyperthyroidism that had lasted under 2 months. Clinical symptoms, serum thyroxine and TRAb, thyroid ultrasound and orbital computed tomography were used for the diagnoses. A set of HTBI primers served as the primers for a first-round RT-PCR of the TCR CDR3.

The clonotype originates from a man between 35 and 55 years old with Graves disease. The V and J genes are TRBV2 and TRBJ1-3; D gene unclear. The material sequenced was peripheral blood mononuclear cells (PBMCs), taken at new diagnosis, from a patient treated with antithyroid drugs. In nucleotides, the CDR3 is TGTGCCAGCAGTGTACCCAGCTCTGGAAACACCATATATTTT. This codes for CASSVPSSGNTIYF. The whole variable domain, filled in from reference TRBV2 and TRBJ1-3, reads EPEVTQTPSHQVTQMGQEVILRCVPISNHLYFYWYRQILGQKVEFLVSFYNNEISEKSEIFDDQFSVERPDGSNFTLKIRSTKLEDSAMYFCASSVPSSGNTIYFGEGSWLTVV.